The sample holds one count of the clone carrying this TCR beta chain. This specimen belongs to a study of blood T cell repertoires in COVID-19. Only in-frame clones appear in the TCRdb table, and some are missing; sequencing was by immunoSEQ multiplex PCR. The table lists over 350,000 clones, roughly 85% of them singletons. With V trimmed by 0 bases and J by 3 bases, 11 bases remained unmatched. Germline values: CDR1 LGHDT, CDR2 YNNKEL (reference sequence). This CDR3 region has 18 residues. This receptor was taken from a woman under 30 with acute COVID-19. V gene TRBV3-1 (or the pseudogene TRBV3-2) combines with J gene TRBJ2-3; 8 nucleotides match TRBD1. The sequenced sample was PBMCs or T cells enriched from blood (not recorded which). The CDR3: CASSQDRTHRGETDTQYF. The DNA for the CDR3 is TGTGCCAGCAGCCAAGATAGGACCCACAGGGGGGAAACAGATACGCAGTATTTT.